The 14 T cell receptor beta chains listed next were all sequenced from one sample in a study of STAT5B mutations in CD4+ large granular lymphocyte leukemia. Sequencing used immunoSEQ multiplex PCR; TCRdb keeps in-frame clones, though not all of them. The table lists tens of thousands of clones, about 86% of them singletons, with approximately 2.5% in the top ten. Sequencing input: CD4+ T cells from blood buffy coats. The origin of the receptors is a human donor in good health.

The chain recombines TRBV9 with TRBJ2-3; 8 bases are shared with TRBD2. The ends lost 1 base at V and 0 bases at J; junction bases unmatched: 4. This CDR3 has 16 amino acids. Germline CDR1 and CDR2: SGDLS and YYNGEE. Here the CDR3 DNA reads TGTGCCAGCAGCGTACGGGCTAGCGGGAGCACAGATACGCAGTATTTT. Its translation is CASSVRASGSTDTQYF.

The chain uses TRBV7-3 and TRBJ2-5; D unclear. Per germline, CDR1 SGHTA and CDR2 FQGTGA. This CDR3 is built from 15 residues. Trimming stripped 1 base from V and 5 bases from J, with 14 bases between. CDR3 sequence (DNA): TGTGCCAGCAGCTTAAGAGGCGTTATTCTGGAGACCCAGTACTTC. Amino acid sequence: CASSLRGVILETQYF.

This clone was detected a few times. The chain carries TRBV4-2 and TRBJ1-2; D perhaps matches TRBD1 (6 bases). The CDR3 covers 17 residues. Between the trimmed V and J ends, which lost 0 bases and 4 bases, there was a span of 18 bases. Germline values: CDR1 LGHNA, CDR2 YNFKEQ. This CDR3 reads CASSQDGNRETGYGYTF. CDR3 nucleotides: TGTGCCAGCAGCCAAGATGGAAACAGGGAGACGGGCTATGGCTACACCTTC.

The rearrangement joins TRBV30 to TRBJ2-5; possibly TRBD1 or TRBD2 for D (5 bases each). Trimming cost V 5 bases and J 8 bases, with 12 bases left between them. From germline, CDR1 is GTSNPN and CDR2 SVGIG (reference sequence). There are 11 residues in the CDR3. CDR3 residues: CAWGGSGTQYF. The CDR3 coding sequence is TGTGCCTGGGGGGGTAGTGGTACCCAGTACTTC.

This clone was detected only a few times. This rearrangement joins TRBV27 to TRBJ1-1; TRBD1 aligns across 7 bases. CDR3 length: 15 amino acids. V was pared by 6 bases and J by 0 bases, with 7 bases of the junction left unmatched. The germline gives CDR1 MNHEY, CDR2 SMNVEV (reference sequence). The CDR3 is CASRSRDRLNTEAFF. The CDR3 DNA follows: TGTGCCAGCAGATCCCGGGACAGACTGAACACTGAAGCTTTCTTT.

V is TRBV18 and J is TRBJ1-1, with 8 bases that match TRBD1. CDR1 is KGHSH and CDR2 is LQKENI in the germline V gene. The V gene end was trimmed by 7 bases and the J gene end by 3 bases; junction bases not matched to a gene: 4. This CDR3 region has 13 residues. The CDR3 here is CASLQGEDTEAFF. Written as DNA, the CDR3 is TGTGCCAGCTTACAGGGGGAAGACACTGAAGCTTTCTTT. The full variable domain, in which reference TRBV18 and TRBJ1-1 provide the parts outside the CDR3, is NAGVMQNPRHLVRRRGQEARLRCSPMKGHSHVYWYRQLPEEGLKFMVYLQKENIIDESGMPKERFSAEFPKEGPSILRIQQVVRGDSAAYFCASLQGEDTEAFFGQGTRLTVV.

In its sample, this clone was seen once. The chain links TRBV7-2 to TRBJ1-5, with D hard to call. CDR1 SGHTA and CDR2 FQGNSA come from the germline V gene. The CDR3 spans 15 residues. Trimming took 5 bases from V and 2 from J, leaving 13 bases between them. CDR3: CASSLPGSGNQPQHF. The CDR3 nucleotides read TGTGCCAGCAGCCTCCCGGGCTCGGGCAATCAGCCCCAGCATTTT. Filled out from reference TRBV7-2 and TRBJ1-5, the complete variable domain reads GAGVSQSPSNKVTEKGKDVELRCDPISGHTALYWYRQSLGQGLEFLIYFQGNSAPDKSGLPSDRFSAERTGGSVSTLTIQRTQQEDSAVYLCASSLPGSGNQPQHFGDGTRLSIL.

The CDR3 region has the DNA TGTGCCAGCAGCTTAGACGAGGGGGGATTTAATGAGCAGTTCTTC. This codes for CASSLDEGGFNEQFF. This rearrangement joins TRBV7-3 to TRBJ2-1; possibly TRBD1 or TRBD2 for D (6 bases each). Trimming pared 2 bases from V and 7 bases from J, leaving 15 bases between. Germline V gives CDR1 SGHTA, CDR2 FQGTGA. The length of the CDR3 is 15 residues.

The chain uses TRBV21-1 and TRBJ2-1; the table's D call, TRBD2, has no DNA check behind it. TRBV21-1 is annotated as a pseudogene. The CDR3 has 17 amino acids. The CDR3 DNA reads as TGTGCCAATATACGAACTCGGCTAGCGGAGAGAGTACATGAGCAGTTCTTC. Amino acids: CANIRTRLAERVHEQFF.

The CDR3 DNA is TGTGCCAGCTCACCTCAGGGACAGGTTAATGAAAAACTGTTTTTT. Its protein is CASSPQGQVNEKLFF. The rearrangement links TRBV18 to TRBJ1-4, with 8 bases aligning to TRBD1. With V trimmed by 3 bases and J by 4 bases, 4 bases remained unmatched. This CDR3 comprises 15 residues. The germline CDR1 and CDR2 sequences are KGHSH and LQKENI.

This clone has a single count. This chain uses TRBV27 with TRBJ2-5, with D tentatively TRBD1 or TRBD2 (5 bases each). CDR3 length: 15 residues. Trimming removed 5 bases at V and 0 bases at J, with 13 bases between. From germline, CDR1 is MNHEY and CDR2 SMNVEV (reference sequence). In DNA, the CDR3 is TGTGCCAGCAGTACCGGGGCCCTGTACCAAGAGACCCAGTACTTC. This gives the protein CASSTGALYQETQYF.

The chain joins TRBV10-2 to TRBJ2-2; D might be TRBD1 (6 bases). Germline CDR1 WSHSY, CDR2 SAAADI. Trimming took off 6 bases at V and 3 bases at J, with 11 bases between the two ends. This CDR3 has 14 residues. This CDR3 reads CASRGQTDTGELFF. The CDR3 coding sequence is TGCGCCAGCAGAGGACAGACAGACACCGGGGAGCTGTTTTTT.

This clone showed up just once. The V call is TRBV7-6, the J call TRBJ2-3, with D unclear. The V end was cut by 2 bases, the J end by 9 bases, with 12 bases between. This CDR3 is 13 amino acids long. Germline values: CDR1 SGHVS, CDR2 FNYEAQ. Written as DNA, the CDR3 is TGTGCCAGCAGCTTACTGGGGTCTGTCACGCAGTATTTT. Translation: CASSLLGSVTQYF.

The CDR3, as DNA: TGTGCCAGCAGGGGGAGGGGTAATGAAAAACTGTTTTTT. This gives the protein CASRGRGNEKLFF. The J gene is TRBJ1-4, the V gene TRBV27, with D possibly being TRBD1 (5 bases). The V gene lost 6 bases and the J gene lost 4 bases, with 9 bases spanning the gap. Germline V gene data show CDR1 as MNHEY and CDR2 as SMNVEV (reference sequence). CDR3 length: 13 amino acids.